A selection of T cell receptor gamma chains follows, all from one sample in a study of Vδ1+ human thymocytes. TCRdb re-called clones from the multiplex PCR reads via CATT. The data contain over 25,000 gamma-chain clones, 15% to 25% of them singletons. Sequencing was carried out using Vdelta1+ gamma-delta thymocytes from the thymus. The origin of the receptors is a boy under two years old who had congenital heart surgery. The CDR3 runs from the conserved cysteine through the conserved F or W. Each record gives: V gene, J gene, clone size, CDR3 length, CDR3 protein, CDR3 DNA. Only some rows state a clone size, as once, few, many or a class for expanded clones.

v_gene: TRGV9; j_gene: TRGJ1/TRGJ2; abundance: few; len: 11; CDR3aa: CALWEGFKKLF; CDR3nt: TGTGCCTTGTGGGAGGGATTCAAGAAACTCTTT
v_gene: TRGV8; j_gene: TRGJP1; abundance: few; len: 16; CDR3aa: CATWDRRGTTGWFKIF; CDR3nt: TGTGCCACCTGGGATAGGCGAGGTACCACTGGTTGGTTCAAGATATTT
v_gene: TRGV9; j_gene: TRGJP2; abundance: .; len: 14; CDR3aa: CALWEVLSDWIKTF; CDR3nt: TGTGCCTTGTGGGAGGTGTTAAGTGATTGGATCAAGACGTTT
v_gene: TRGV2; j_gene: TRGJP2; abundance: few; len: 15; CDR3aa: CATWATGGSDWIKTF; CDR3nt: TGTGCCACCTGGGCCACCGGGGGTAGTGATTGGATCAAGACGTTT
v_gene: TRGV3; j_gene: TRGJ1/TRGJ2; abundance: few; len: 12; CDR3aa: CATWDRPFVKLF; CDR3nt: TGTGCCACCTGGGACAGGCCGTTTGTGAAACTCTTT
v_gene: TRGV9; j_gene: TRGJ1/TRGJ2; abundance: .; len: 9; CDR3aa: CALWEAPLF; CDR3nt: TGTGCCTTGTGGGAGGCGCCACTCTTT
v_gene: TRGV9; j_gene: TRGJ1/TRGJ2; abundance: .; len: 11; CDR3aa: CALWARYKKLF; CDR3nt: TGTGCCTTGTGGGCACGTTATAAGAAACTCTTT
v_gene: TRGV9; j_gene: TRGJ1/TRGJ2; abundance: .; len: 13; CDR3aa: CALWDDYYYKKLF; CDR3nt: TGTGCCTTGTGGGACGACTATTATTATAAGAAACTCTTT
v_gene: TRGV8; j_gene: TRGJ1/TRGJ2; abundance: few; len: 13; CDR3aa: CATWDRKYYKKLF; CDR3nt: TGTGCCACCTGGGATAGAAAGTATTATAAGAAACTCTTT
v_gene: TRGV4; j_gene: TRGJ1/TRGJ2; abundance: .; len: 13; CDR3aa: CATWASTYYKKLF; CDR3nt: TGTGCCACCTGGGCCTCCACCTATTATAAGAAACTCTTT
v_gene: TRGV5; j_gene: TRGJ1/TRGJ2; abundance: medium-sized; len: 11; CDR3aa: CATWDRPRKLF; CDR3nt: TGTGCCACCTGGGACAGGCCCAGGAAACTCTTT
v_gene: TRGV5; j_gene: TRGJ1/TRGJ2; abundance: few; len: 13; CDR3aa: CATWDRRSYKKLF; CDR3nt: TGTGCCACCTGGGACAGGCGCAGTTATAAGAAACTCTTT
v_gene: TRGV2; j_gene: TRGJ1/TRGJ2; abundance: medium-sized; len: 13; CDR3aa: CATWDGTYYKKLF; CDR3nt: TGTGCCACCTGGGACGGAACTTATTATAAGAAACTCTTT
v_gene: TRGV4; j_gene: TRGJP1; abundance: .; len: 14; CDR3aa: CATWANTTGWFKIF; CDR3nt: TGTGCCACCTGGGCAAATACCACTGGTTGGTTCAAGATATTT
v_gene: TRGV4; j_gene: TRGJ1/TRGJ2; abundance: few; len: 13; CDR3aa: CATWDYPGYKKLF; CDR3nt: TGTGCCACCTGGGATTATCCTGGGTATAAGAAACTCTTT
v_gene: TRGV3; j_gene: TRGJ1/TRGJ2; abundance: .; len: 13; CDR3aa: CATWDRKGYKKLF; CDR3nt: TGTGCCACCTGGGACAGGAAAGGATATAAGAAACTCTTT
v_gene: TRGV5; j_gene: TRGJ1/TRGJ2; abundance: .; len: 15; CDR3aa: CATWDRRVFGYKKLF; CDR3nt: TGTGCCACCTGGGACAGGCGAGTTTTTGGGTATAAGAAACTCTTT
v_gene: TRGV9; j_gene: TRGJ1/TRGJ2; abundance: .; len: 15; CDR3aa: CALWEVQEDYYKKLF; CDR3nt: TGTGCCTTGTGGGAGGTGCAGGAGGATTATTATAAGAAACTCTTT
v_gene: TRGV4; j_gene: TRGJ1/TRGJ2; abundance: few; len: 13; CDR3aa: CATWDGTSDKKLF; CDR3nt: TGTGCCACCTGGGATGGGACCTCGGATAAGAAACTCTTT
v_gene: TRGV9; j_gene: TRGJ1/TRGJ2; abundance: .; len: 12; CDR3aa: CALWIFRYKKLF; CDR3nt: TGTGCCTTGTGGATATTTAGGTATAAGAAACTCTTT
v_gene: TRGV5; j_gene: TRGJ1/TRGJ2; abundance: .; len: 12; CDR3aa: CATWPRLYKKLF; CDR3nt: TGTGCCACCTGGCCGCGACTATATAAGAAACTCTTT
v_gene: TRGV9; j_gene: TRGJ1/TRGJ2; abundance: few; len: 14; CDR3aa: CALWEAGGKRKKLF; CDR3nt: TGTGCCTTGTGGGAGGCTGGGGGGAAACGGAAGAAACTCTTT
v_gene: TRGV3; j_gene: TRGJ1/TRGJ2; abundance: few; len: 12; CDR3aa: CATWDRLGKKLF; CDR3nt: TGTGCCACCTGGGACAGGCTCGGAAAGAAACTCTTT
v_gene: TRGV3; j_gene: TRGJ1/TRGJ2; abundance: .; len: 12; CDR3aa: CATWDRQTEKLF; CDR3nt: TGTGCCACCTGGGACAGGCAAACGGAGAAACTCTTT
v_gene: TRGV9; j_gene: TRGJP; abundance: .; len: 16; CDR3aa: CALWDPDELGKKIKVF; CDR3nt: TGTGCCTTGTGGGATCCGGACGAGTTGGGCAAAAAAATCAAGGTATTT
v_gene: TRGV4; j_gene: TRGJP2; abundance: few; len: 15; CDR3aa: CATWDVRESDWIKTF; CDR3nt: TGTGCCACCTGGGATGTGAGGGAGAGTGATTGGATCAAGACGTTT
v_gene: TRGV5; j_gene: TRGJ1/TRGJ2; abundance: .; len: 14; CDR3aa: CATWDSPGCYKKLF; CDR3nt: TGTGCCACCTGGGACAGCCCCGGTTGCTATAAGAAACTCTTT
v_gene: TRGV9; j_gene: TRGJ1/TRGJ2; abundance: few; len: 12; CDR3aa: CALWEAYPRKLF; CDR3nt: TGTGCCTTGTGGGAGGCCTATCCCCGTAAACTCTTT
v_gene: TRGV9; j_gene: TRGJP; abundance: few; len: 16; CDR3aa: CALWETQELGKKIKVF; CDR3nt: TGTGCCTTGTGGGAGACTCAAGAGTTGGGCAAAAAAATCAAGGTATTT
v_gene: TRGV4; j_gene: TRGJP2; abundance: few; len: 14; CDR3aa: CATWDGPRDWIKTF; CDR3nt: TGTGCCACCTGGGATGGCCCTAGGGATTGGATCAAGACGTTT
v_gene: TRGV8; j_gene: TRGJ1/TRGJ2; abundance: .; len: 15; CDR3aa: CATWDGSPNYYKKLF; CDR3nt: TGTGCCACCTGGGATGGTTCCCCGAATTATTATAAGAAACTCTTT
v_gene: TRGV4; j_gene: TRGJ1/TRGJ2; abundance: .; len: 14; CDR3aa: CATWAPGGYYKKLF; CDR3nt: TGTGCCACCTGGGCCCCGGGGGGTTATTATAAGAAACTCTTT
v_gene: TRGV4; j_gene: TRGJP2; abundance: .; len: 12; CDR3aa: CATWVSDWIKTF; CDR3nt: TGTGCCACCTGGGTTAGTGATTGGATCAAGACGTTT
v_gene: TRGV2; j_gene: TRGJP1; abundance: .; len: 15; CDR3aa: CATWDETHTGWFKIF; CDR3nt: TGTGCCACCTGGGACGAGACCCACACTGGTTGGTTCAAGATATTT
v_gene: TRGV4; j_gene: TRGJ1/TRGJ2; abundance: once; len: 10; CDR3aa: CATWAGKKLF; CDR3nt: TGTGCCACCTGGGCGGGCAAGAAACTCTTT
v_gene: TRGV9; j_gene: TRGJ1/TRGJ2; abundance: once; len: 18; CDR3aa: CALWEEFTDLGNYYKKLF; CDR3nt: TGTGCCTTGTGGGAGGAATTCACCGATTTGGGAAATTATTATAAGAAACTCTTT
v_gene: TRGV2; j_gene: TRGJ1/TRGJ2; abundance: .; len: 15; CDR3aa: CATWDGPRNYYKKLF; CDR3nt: TGTGCCACCTGGGATGGGCCTCGGAATTATTATAAGAAACTCTTT
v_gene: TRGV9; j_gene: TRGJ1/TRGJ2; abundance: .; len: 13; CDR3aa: CALWEVPRYKKLF; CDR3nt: TGTGCCTTGTGGGAGGTGCCGCGTTATAAGAAACTCTTT